The 5 T cell receptor beta chains below were found in one sample sequenced in a study of cytomegalovirus exposure and HLA in healthy donors. The PCR used 60 Vbeta and 13 Jbeta primers. Clones were sequenced by immunoSEQ multiplex PCR, and TCRdb holds only the in-frame ones, with some missing. This specimen shows over 100,000 clones; the ten leading clones hold 1.5% to 2%. The sample comprised PBMCs. The receptors stem from a woman aged 40 to 50 in good health and CMV-seropositive.

The chain links TRBV28 to TRBJ2-1; 8 nucleotides line up with TRBD2. Germline V gene lookup returns CDR1 MDHEN and CDR2 SYDVKM. The CDR3 length is 16 residues. With V trimmed by 2 bases and J by 4 bases, 7 bases remained unmatched. Here the CDR3 reads CASSLGGRSQYNEQFF. Written as DNA, the CDR3 is TGTGCCAGCAGTTTAGGCGGGAGGAGTCAGTACAATGAGCAGTTCTTC.

V is TRBV27 and J is TRBJ1-5, with a weak D call TRBD1 (5 bases). Germline V gene data show CDR1 as MNHEY and CDR2 as SMNVEV (reference sequence). The V end lost 2 bases, the J end lost 7 bases, and 15 bases lay between the germline ends. The CDR3 contains 15 residues. The CDR3 sequence: CASSLRRQGFQPQHF. CDR3 nucleotide sequence: TGTGCCAGCAGTTTACGTCGTCAGGGTTTCCAGCCCCAGCATTTT.

The chain has TRBV2 and TRBJ2-7, with 8 bases matching TRBD1. V shed 3 bases, J shed 3 bases, and the junction held 7 bases outside the gene matches. The CDR3 contains 15 residues. Germline loops: CDR1 SNHLY, CDR2 FYNNEI. Here the CDR3 DNA reads TGTGCCAGCAGTGACGGGACAGGCCCTGGCTACGAGCAGTACTTC. It codes for CASSDGTGPGYEQYF.

J is TRBJ1-2 and V is TRBV7-3; the match to TRBD1 covers 10 bases. The length of the CDR3 is 13 residues. The germline V gene encodes CDR1 SGHTA and CDR2 FQGTGA. The ends lost 4 bases at V and 6 bases at J; junction bases unmatched: 2. The CDR3 loop is CASSSGTGDGYTF. CDR3 bases: TGTGCCAGCAGCTCCGGGACAGGGGATGGCTACACCTTC.

The chain joins TRBV5-1 to TRBJ2-1, with a possible D match to TRBD1 (6 bases). Germline assignment: CDR1 SGHRS and CDR2 YFSETQ. Trimming stripped 4 bases from V and 6 bases from J, with 29 bases between. This CDR3 is 19 amino acids long. The CDR3 loop is CASSPPLTGTINLGNEQFF. CDR3 DNA: TGCGCCAGCAGCCCCCCCCTTACGGGGACAATAAATCTTGGCAATGAGCAGTTCTTC. Full variable domain (missing parts from reference TRBV5-1 and TRBJ2-1): KAGVTQTPRYLIKTRGQQVTLSCSPISGHRSVSWYQQTPGQGLQFLFEYFSETQRNKGNFPGRFSGRQFSNSRSEMNVSTLELGDSALYLCASSPPLTGTINLGNEQFFGPGTRLTVL.